These 7 T cell receptor beta chains came from one sample sequenced in a study of cytomegalovirus exposure and HLA in healthy donors. The PCR used 60 Vbeta and 13 Jbeta primers. Profiling relied on immunoSEQ multiplex PCR, and the TCRdb table lists in-frame clones only, not all of them. The sample features roughly 110,000 clones, with under 7% in its top ten. The source material was PBMCs. Receptors were obtained from a man between 35 and 55 years old in good health and CMV-seropositive.

The gene calls are TRBV7-8 and TRBJ1-2, with 10 bases identical to TRBD1. Germline lookup yields CDR1 SGHVS and CDR2 FQNEAQ. This CDR3 region has 17 residues. V lost 5 bases to trimming and J lost 4 bases; unmatched junction nucleotides: 13. Written as DNA, the CDR3 is TGTGCCAGCAGCCCCGCGACAGGGGGCGCGGTTGGCTATGGCTACACCTTC. As protein: CASSPATGGAVGYGYTF. The complete variable domain, with remaining parts taken from reference TRBV7-8 and TRBJ1-2, reads GAGVSQSPRYKVAKRGQDVALRCDPISGHVSLFWYQQALGQGPEFLTYFQNEAQLDKSGLPSDRFFAERPEGSVSTLKIQRTQQEDSAVYLCASSPATGGAVGYGYTFGSGTRLTVV.

V and J are TRBV4-1 and TRBJ2-2; 10 nucleotides align to TRBD2. Germline assignment: CDR1 MGHRA and CDR2 YSYEKL. There are 17 residues in the CDR3. Trimming removed 6 bases from V and 6 bases from J; junction bases left unmatched: 13. The CDR3 DNA is TGCGCCAGCAGGCGGGGGACCAGCGGGAGGGCCTCCGGGGAGCTGTTTTTT. As protein: CASRRGTSGRASGELFF.

V usage is TRBV6-6 and J usage is TRBJ1-5; possibly TRBD1 for D (6 bases). Trimming took off 0 bases at V and 1 base at J, with 10 bases between the two ends. Germline CDR1 is MNHNY and CDR2 is SVGAGI (reference sequence). The CDR3 has 16 residues. CDR3 protein: CASSYSTTGSNQPQHF. CDR3 sequence (DNA): TGTGCCAGCAGTTACTCGACTACAGGGAGCAATCAGCCCCAGCATTTT.

The gene calls are TRBV11-3 and TRBJ2-7; 7 bases are a match to TRBD2. V shed 6 bases, J shed 3 bases, and the junction held 5 bases outside the gene matches. Germline V gene data show CDR1 as SGHNT and CDR2 as YENEEA. The CDR3 has 13 residues. CDR3 nucleotide sequence: TGTGCCAGCAGTCGGGGGGATCTCTACGAGCAGTACTTC. Translation: CASSRGDLYEQYF. Full variable domain (outside the CDR3, taken from reference TRBV11-3 and TRBJ2-7): EAGVVQSPRYKIIEKKQPVAFWCNPISGHNTLYWYLQNLGQGPELLIRYENEEAVDDSQLPKDRFSAERLKGVDSTLKIQPAELGDSAVYLCASSRGDLYEQYFGPGTRLTVT.

The rearrangement joins TRBV28 to TRBJ1-5; 7 nucleotides agree with TRBD1. V was clipped by 4 bases and J by 4 bases; unmatched bases: 7. The germline CDR1 and CDR2 sequences are MDHEN and SYDVKM. There are 15 residues in the CDR3. The CDR3 nucleotides read TGTGCCAGCAGTTCCCCAGGGGGACCAAATCAGCCCCAGCATTTT. Translated, it gives CASSSPGGPNQPQHF.

The chain links TRBV5-1 to TRBJ2-3; TRBD1 is a possible D gene (5 bases). V lost 7 bases and J lost 3, with 9 bases in between. The CDR3 has 12 amino acids. Germline V CDR1 and CDR2: SGHRS, YFSETQ. The CDR3 spells CASLGDTDTQYF. CDR3 coding DNA: TGCGCCAGCTTAGGGGATACAGATACGCAGTATTTT.

This chain's CDR3 is CAWSADRGGYGYTF. CDR3 nucleotide sequence: TGTGCCTGGAGTGCAGACAGGGGCGGCTATGGCTACACCTTC. The rearrangement joins TRBV30 to TRBJ1-2; 8 nucleotides line up with TRBD1. The CDR3 has 14 residues. The ends lost 1 base at V and 4 bases at J; junction bases unmatched: 5. The germline V gene encodes CDR1 GTSNPN and CDR2 SVGIG (reference sequence).